A single sample is the source of the 3 T cell receptor beta chains below, sequenced in a study of T cells in Graves' hyperthyroidism and ophthalmopathy. RNA transcripts provided the source from which TCR beta CDR3 regions were amplified. With the HTBI primer set, the TCR CDR3 went through a first round of RT-PCR. MiXCR was run by TCRdb on the multiplex PCR reads, yielding one entry per CDR3 protein. The sample has 600,000 to 750,000 distinct CDR3 sequences; around a sixth are singletons. Sequenced input: blood. All receptors derive from a man in his fifties or sixties with Graves' hyperthyroidism.

This clonotype was seen a handful of times. The gene calls are TRBV20-1 and TRBJ2-7; 7 bases are shared with TRBD2. CDR1 is DFQATT and CDR2 is SNEGSKA in the germline V gene (reference sequence). V was clipped by 3 bases and J by 0 bases; unmatched bases: 14. This CDR3 is built from 17 residues. The CDR3 nucleotides read TGCAGTGCTAGGAACCAAAGAGAGGGGACTAACTCCTACGAGCAGTACTTC. This gives the protein CSARNQREGTNSYEQYF.

The chain links TRBV2 to TRBJ1-2, with 10 positions matching TRBD1. The CDR3 consists of 13 residues. Germline lookup yields CDR1 SNHLY and CDR2 FYNNEI. J was trimmed by 7 bases and V by 6 bases; bases with no gene match: 5. This CDR3 reads CASRRDRGGGYTF. CDR3 DNA sequence: TGTGCCAGCAGGCGGGACAGGGGTGGTGGCTACACCTTC.

V is TRBV7-6 and J is TRBJ1-4; 10 bases align to TRBD1. CDR3 length: 14 amino acids. V was clipped by 5 bases and J by 7 bases; unmatched bases: 4. The germline V gene encodes CDR1 SGHVS and CDR2 FNYEAQ. The CDR3, as DNA: TGTGCCAGCAGCCCCCGGGACAGGGGTGAAAAACTGTTTTTT. Protein product: CASSPRDRGEKLFF.